What follows are 19 T cell receptor beta chains derived from one specimen sequenced in a study of T-cell memory formation after mild COVID-19. TCRdb re-called the 5' RACE reads through MiXCR, storing one row per CDR3 protein. Of 60,000 to 65,000 distinct CDR3 sequences listed, 9.3% are singletons. Sequences were obtained from PBMCs or a T cell subset sorted from them (not recorded which). These receptors all stem from a man aged 18 to 30 who had mild COVID-19 (a few samples of this study predate the infection). Cell type and time point are not known.

The CDR3, as DNA: TGTGCCAGCAGTTTTTTGACGAGCTCTGGAAACACCATATATTTT. Residues: CASSFLTSSGNTIYF. This rearrangement joins TRBV12-3 or TRBV12-4 to TRBJ1-3; no firm D call. The CDR3 sequence is 15 residues long. V was trimmed by 3 bases and J by 0 bases, leaving 9 bases between them.

This clonotype was counted at least ten times. The DNA of the CDR3 is TGTGCCAGCTCACCCTCGGGGACCGCTGAAGCTTTCTTT. This codes for CASSPSGTAEAFF. The chain is built from TRBV18 and TRBJ1-1, with D perhaps TRBD1 (5 bases). Germline V CDR1 and CDR2: KGHSH, LQKENI. CDR3 length equals 13 residues. V lost 3 bases to trimming and J lost 6 bases, with 11 bases between them.

At least ten counts were recorded for this clonotype. The chain has TRBV20-1 and TRBJ2-7; 10 bases match TRBD1. With V trimmed by 0 bases and J by 3 bases, 8 bases remained unmatched. Germline assignment: CDR1 DFQATT and CDR2 SNEGSKA (reference sequence). The CDR3 extends over 16 amino acids. The CDR3 DNA sequence: TGCAGTGCTAGAGATCCCATGGGACAGGGGAACTACGAGCAGTACTTC. This gives the protein CSARDPMGQGNYEQYF.

This clonotype appeared many times. The gene calls are TRBV7-2 and TRBJ2-5; TRBD1 aligns across 12 bases. Trimming at V came to 5 bases and at J to 5 bases, leaving 9 bases not matched to a gene. This CDR3 has 16 amino acids. The germline V gene encodes CDR1 SGHTA and CDR2 FQGNSA. Here the CDR3 DNA reads TGTGCCAGCAGCCCACAGGGACAGGGGGCAGGGGAGACCCAGTACTTC. It translates to CASSPQGQGAGETQYF.

This clonotype was counted a few times. V usage is TRBV7-2 and J usage is TRBJ2-5, with TRBD2 matching over 13 bases. V lost 1 base to trimming and J lost 5 bases; unmatched junction nucleotides: 4. The CDR3 sequence is 16 residues long. Germline V gene lookup returns CDR1 SGHTA and CDR2 FQGNSA. The CDR3 here is CASSLGLAGGMETQYF. The DNA for the CDR3 is TGTGCCAGCAGCTTAGGACTAGCGGGGGGAATGGAGACCCAGTACTTC.

This clonotype was recorded a few times. V usage is TRBV5-1 and J usage is TRBJ1-5; D remains unclear. The V gene's germline CDR1 is SGHRS and CDR2 YFSETQ. Trimming pared 0 bases from V and 6 bases from J, leaving 16 bases between. The CDR3 runs 16 residues. The CDR3 loop reads CASSLGPGVKGQPQHF. The CDR3 DNA reads as TGCGCCAGCAGCTTGGGGCCCGGGGTAAAGGGTCAGCCCCAGCATTTT.

CDR3: CASTRGGEQETQYF. CDR3 nucleotide sequence: TGCGCCAGCACCCGTGGGGGGGAACAAGAGACCCAGTACTTC. The chain couples TRBV5-1 to TRBJ2-5, with 7 bases that match TRBD2. The germline V gene has CDR1 SGHRS and CDR2 YFSETQ. This CDR3 contains 14 residues. V gave up 6 bases and J gave up 2 bases; unmatched junction bases: 7. The whole variable domain, remainder taken from reference TRBV5-1 and TRBJ2-5, is KAGVTQTPRYLIKTRGQQVTLSCSPISGHRSVSWYQQTPGQGLQFLFEYFSETQRNKGNFPGRFSGRQFSNSRSEMNVSTLELGDSALYLCASTRGGEQETQYFGPGTRLLVL.

This clonotype appeared a few times. V gene TRBV5-4 combines with J gene TRBJ2-1; D is ambiguous. CDR1 is SGHNT, CDR2 YYREEE, per germline (reference sequence). There are 13 residues in the CDR3. Trimming pared 6 bases from V and 7 bases from J, leaving 14 bases between. The CDR3: CASKTPPGNEQFF. In nucleotides, the CDR3 is TGTGCCAGCAAAACCCCCCCCGGGAATGAGCAGTTCTTC.

This chain joins TRBV7-2 and TRBJ2-7, with no clear D. V was trimmed by 1 base and J by 0 bases, leaving 13 bases between them. The CDR3 has 16 amino acids. Germline V gives CDR1 SGHTA, CDR2 FQGNSA. This CDR3 reads CASSLDSDASSYEQYF. For the CDR3, the DNA is TGTGCCAGCAGCTTAGATTCGGACGCGAGCTCCTACGAGCAGTACTTC.

V is TRBV7-9 and J is TRBJ2-7, with 9 nucleotides matching TRBD2. This CDR3 contains 14 residues. The trim removed 2 bases at V and 5 bases at J, leaving 4 bases unmatched. Germline V gene sequence: CDR1 SEHNR, CDR2 FQNEAQ (reference sequence). The CDR3 nucleotides read TGTGCCAGCAGCTTATACGCTAGCGGGAACGAGCAGTACTTC. Its translation is CASSLYASGNEQYF.

This clonotype has at least ten counts. The chain employs TRBV5-1 and TRBJ2-3; tentative D call: TRBD1 (6 bases). The CDR3 has 15 residues. Trimming removed 4 bases from V and 2 bases from J, with 14 bases in between. Germline CDR1 SGHRS, CDR2 YFSETQ. The CDR3 spells CASSGGRAHTDTQYF. The CDR3 DNA is TGCGCCAGCAGCGGGGGCAGGGCTCACACAGATACGCAGTATTTT. The full variable domain, completed using reference TRBV5-1 and TRBJ2-3, is KAGVTQTPRYLIKTRGQQVTLSCSPISGHRSVSWYQQTPGQGLQFLFEYFSETQRNKGNFPGRFSGRQFSNSRSEMNVSTLELGDSALYLCASSGGRAHTDTQYFGPGTRLTVL.

There are many counts of this clonotype. The V call is TRBV6-1, the J call TRBJ2-5; 9 bases are shared with TRBD1. Germline V lookup: CDR1 MNHNS, CDR2 SASEGT. The CDR3 runs 15 residues. V was clipped by 7 bases and J by 6 bases; unmatched bases: 12. The CDR3 coding sequence is TGTGCCAGCATGAACCCCTACAGGGGGCGAAAGACCCAGTACTTC. Translation: CASMNPYRGRKTQYF.

This clonotype turned up a few times. The rearrangement joins TRBV20-1 to TRBJ1-1; TRBD1 matches at 8 bases. The junction had 7 bases not matched to a gene; V was cut back by 5 bases and J by 11 bases. The CDR3 is 11 residues long. Germline V gene sequence: CDR1 DFQATT, CDR2 SNEGSKA (reference sequence). CDR3 in DNA: TGCAGTGCTGTTCAGGGGGCGTGGGCTTTCTTT. Its translation: CSAVQGAWAFF.

V is TRBV7-2 and J is TRBJ2-5; TRBD1 agrees at 8 bases. Trimming at V came to 5 bases and at J to 3 bases, leaving 5 bases not matched to a gene. Germline CDR1 is SGHTA and CDR2 is FQGNSA. The CDR3 sequence is 14 residues long. Here the CDR3 DNA reads TGTGCCAGCAGCGTGGACAGGGTGGAAGAGACCCAGTACTTC. Translating gives CASSVDRVEETQYF. Based on the CDR3 plus reference TRBV7-2 and TRBJ2-5, the full variable domain is GAGVSQSPSNKVTEKGKDVELRCDPISGHTALYWYRQSLGQGLEFLIYFQGNSAPDKSGLPSDRFSAERTGGSVSTLTIQRTQQEDSAVYLCASSVDRVEETQYFGPGTRLLVL.

This clonotype was seen repeatedly, ten times or more. The chain carries TRBV4-3 and TRBJ2-2; 7 bases are shared with TRBD2. From germline, CDR1 is LGHNA and CDR2 YSLEER. This CDR3 region has 14 residues. V was pared by 0 bases and J by 6 bases, with 1 base of the junction left unmatched. The CDR3 sequence is CASSQEGGAGELFF. CDR3 DNA: TGCGCCAGCAGCCAAGAGGGAGGGGCCGGGGAGCTGTTTTTT.

The table lists this clonotype with a few counts. The V and J genes are TRBV18 and TRBJ2-1; 12 bases are a match to TRBD2. Losses at the gene ends were 4 bases for V and 12 bases for J; bases not matched to a gene: 4. Looked up from germline, CDR1 is KGHSH and CDR2 is LQKENI. The CDR3 runs to 13 residues. DNA of the CDR3: TGTGCCAGCTCACGGACTAGCGGGGAGTCGCAGTTCTTC. Translation gives CASSRTSGESQFF.

This clonotype was counted ten times or more. V and J are TRBV5-4 and TRBJ2-6; 7 nucleotides line up with TRBD2. From germline, CDR1 is SGHNT and CDR2 YYREEE (reference sequence). This CDR3 has 16 residues. V shed 0 bases, J shed 4 bases, and the junction held 4 bases outside the gene matches. CDR3 coding DNA: TGTGCCAGCAGCTTGGCCGGGGGGACCGGGGCCAACGTCCTGACTTTC. It encodes CASSLAGGTGANVLTF.

J is TRBJ2-3 and V is TRBV7-3; 10 nucleotides match TRBD2. V was pared by 5 bases and J by 2 bases, with 7 bases of the junction left unmatched. Germline CDR1 reads SGHTA; CDR2 reads FQGTGA. The CDR3 is made up of 16 amino acids. CDR3 in amino acids: CASSHKRGGPTDTQYF. In nucleotides, the CDR3 is TGTGCCAGCAGCCACAAGCGGGGGGGCCCCACAGATACGCAGTATTTT.

There are many counts of this clonotype. The chain carries TRBV6-5 and TRBJ2-6; the D gene is possibly TRBD2 (5 bases). Germline V gene sequence: CDR1 MNHEY, CDR2 SVGAGI. V was trimmed by 8 bases and J by 2 bases, leaving 13 bases between them. The CDR3 contains 15 residues. The CDR3 DNA reads as TGTGCCAGCTCTGCGTGGAGGACTGGGGCCAACGTCCTGACTTTC. Residues: CASSAWRTGANVLTF.